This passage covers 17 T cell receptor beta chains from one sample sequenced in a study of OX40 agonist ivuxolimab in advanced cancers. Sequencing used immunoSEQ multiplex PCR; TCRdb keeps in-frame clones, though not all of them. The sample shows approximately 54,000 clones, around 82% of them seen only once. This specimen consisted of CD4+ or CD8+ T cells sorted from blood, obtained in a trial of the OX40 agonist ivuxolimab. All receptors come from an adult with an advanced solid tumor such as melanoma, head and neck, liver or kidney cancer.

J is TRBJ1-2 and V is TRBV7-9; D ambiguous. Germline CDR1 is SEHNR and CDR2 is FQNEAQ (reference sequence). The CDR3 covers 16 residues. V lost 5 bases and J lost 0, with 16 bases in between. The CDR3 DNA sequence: TGTGCCAGCAGCCAAGCCGCCGCAGGAGCTAACTATGGCTACACCTTC. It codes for CASSQAAAGANYGYTF.

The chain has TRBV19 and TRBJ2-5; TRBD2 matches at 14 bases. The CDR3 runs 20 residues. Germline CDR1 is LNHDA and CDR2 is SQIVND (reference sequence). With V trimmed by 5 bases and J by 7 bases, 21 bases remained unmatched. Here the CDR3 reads CASSSSRRTSGGQSPGTQYF. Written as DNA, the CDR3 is TGTGCCAGTAGTTCTAGCCGAAGGACTAGCGGGGGGCAATCTCCCGGGACCCAGTACTTC.

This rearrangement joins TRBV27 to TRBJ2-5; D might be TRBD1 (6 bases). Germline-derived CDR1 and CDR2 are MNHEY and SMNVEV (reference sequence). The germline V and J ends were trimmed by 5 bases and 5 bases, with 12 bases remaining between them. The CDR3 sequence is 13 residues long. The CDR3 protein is CASSPQRGETQYF. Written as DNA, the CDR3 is TGTGCCAGCAGTCCACAGAGGGGGGAGACCCAGTACTTC.

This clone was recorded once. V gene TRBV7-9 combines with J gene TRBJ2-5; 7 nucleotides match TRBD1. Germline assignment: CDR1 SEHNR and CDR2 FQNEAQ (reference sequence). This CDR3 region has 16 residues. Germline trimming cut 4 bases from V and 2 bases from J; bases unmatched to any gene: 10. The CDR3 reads CASSWWRRGLQETQYF. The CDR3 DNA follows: TGTGCCAGCAGCTGGTGGCGAAGGGGGCTACAAGAGACCCAGTACTTC.

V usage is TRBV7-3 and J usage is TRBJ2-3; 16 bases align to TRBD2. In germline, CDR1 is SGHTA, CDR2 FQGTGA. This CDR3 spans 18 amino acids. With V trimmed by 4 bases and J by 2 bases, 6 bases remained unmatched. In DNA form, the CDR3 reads TGTGCCAGCAGCTCCGGGACTAGCGGGGGGGCTGTCACAGATACGCAGTATTTT. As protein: CASSSGTSGGAVTDTQYF.

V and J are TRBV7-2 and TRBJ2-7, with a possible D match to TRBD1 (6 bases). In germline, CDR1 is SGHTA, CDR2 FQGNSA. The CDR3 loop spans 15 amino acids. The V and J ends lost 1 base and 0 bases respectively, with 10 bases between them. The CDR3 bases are TGTGCCAGCAGCTTAGGTCCAGGGGCCTCCTACGAGCAGTACTTC. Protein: CASSLGPGASYEQYF.

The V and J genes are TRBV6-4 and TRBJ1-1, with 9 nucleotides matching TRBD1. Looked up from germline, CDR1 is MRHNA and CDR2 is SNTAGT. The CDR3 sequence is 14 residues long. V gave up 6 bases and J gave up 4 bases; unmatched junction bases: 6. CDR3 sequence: CASRPQGAGTEAFF. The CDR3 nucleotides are TGTGCCAGCAGACCACAGGGGGCTGGCACTGAAGCTTTCTTT.

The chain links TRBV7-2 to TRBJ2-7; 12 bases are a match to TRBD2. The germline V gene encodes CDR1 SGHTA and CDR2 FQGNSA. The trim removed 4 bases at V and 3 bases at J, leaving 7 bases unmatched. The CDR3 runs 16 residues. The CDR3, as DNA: TGTGCCAGCAGCTCCCGCACTAGCGGGGGGCGCTACGAGCAGTACTTC. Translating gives CASSSRTSGGRYEQYF.

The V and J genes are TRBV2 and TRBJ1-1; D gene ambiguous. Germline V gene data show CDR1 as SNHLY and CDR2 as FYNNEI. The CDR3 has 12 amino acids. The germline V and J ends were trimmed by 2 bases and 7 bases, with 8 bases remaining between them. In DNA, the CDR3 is TGTGCCAGCAGTGAACATGGAGGTGAAGCTTTCTTT. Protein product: CASSEHGGEAFF.

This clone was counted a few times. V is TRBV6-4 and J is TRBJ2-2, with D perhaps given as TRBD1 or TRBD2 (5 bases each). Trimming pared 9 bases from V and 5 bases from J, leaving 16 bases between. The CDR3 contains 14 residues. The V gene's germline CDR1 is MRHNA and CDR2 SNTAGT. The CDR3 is CASTGTPGTGELFF. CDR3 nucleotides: TGTGCCAGTACGGGGACCCCCGGGACCGGGGAGCTGTTTTTT.

The CDR3 is CASSKGGALNEQYF. Written as DNA, the CDR3 is TGTGCCAGCAGCAAAGGGGGGGCGCTAAACGAGCAGTACTTC. The chain is built from TRBV27 and TRBJ2-7; tentatively, D is TRBD2 (7 bases). V was cut by 6 bases and J by 5 bases, with 17 bases left in between. The germline CDR1 and CDR2 sequences are MNHEY and SMNVEV (reference sequence). The CDR3 is 14 residues long.

CDR3 region: CASGRDRASPLHF. The CDR3 nucleotides are TGTGCTAGTGGCCGGGACAGGGCTTCACCCCTCCACTTT. The rearrangement uses TRBV12-5 and TRBJ1-6; the match to TRBD1 covers 9 bases. With V trimmed by 6 bases and J by 9 bases, 3 bases remained unmatched. The germline gives CDR1 LGHNT, CDR2 FRNRAP. The CDR3 spans 13 residues.

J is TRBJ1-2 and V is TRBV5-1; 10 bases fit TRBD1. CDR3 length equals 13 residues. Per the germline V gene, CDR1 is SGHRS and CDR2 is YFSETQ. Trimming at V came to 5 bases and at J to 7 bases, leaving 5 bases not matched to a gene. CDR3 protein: CASRKTGGLGYTF. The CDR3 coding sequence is TGCGCCAGCAGGAAGACAGGGGGCCTTGGCTACACCTTC.

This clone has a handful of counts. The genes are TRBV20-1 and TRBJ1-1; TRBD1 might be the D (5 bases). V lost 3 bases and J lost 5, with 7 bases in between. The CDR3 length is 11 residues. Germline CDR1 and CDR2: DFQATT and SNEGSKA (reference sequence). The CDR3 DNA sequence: TGCAGTGCTAGTCGGGGGACTGAAGCTTTCTTT. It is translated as CSASRGTEAFF.

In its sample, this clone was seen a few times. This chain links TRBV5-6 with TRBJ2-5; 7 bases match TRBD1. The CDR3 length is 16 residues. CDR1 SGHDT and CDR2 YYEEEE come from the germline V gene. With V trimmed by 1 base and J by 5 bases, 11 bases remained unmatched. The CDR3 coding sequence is TGTGCCAGCAGCTTGACACCTTCAGGGGGTGGGGAGACCCAGTACTTC. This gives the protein CASSLTPSGGGETQYF.

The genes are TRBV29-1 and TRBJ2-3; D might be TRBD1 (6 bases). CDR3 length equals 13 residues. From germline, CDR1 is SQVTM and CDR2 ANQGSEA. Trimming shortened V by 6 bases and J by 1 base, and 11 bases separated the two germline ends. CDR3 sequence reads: CSVQGVGTDTQYF. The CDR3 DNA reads TGCAGCGTACAGGGTGTCGGCACAGATACGCAGTATTTT.

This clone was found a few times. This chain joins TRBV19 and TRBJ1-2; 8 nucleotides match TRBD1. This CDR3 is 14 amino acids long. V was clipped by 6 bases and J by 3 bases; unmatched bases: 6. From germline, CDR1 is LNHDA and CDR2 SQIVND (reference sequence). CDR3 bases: TGTGCCAGTAGGGCAGGGGGCAAGGACTATGGCTACACCTTC. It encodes CASRAGGKDYGYTF.